The rows below give T cell receptor beta chains drawn from one sample of a study of T cells in Graves' hyperthyroidism and ophthalmopathy. TCRdb processed the multiplex PCR reads anew with MiXCR; each CDR3 protein has one entry. This sample carries around 280,000 distinct CDR3 sequences, approximately 13% of them seen once, and the ten largest clones take roughly 7.9%. The sample was blood. Source of these receptors: a woman aged 40-49 years with Graves' hyperthyroidism. Both conserved end residues are part of each CDR3. The order of the fields is J gene, V gene, D gene, clone size, CDR3 DNA, CDR3 protein. D genes are given only for firm matches. Size is stated for part of the rows, as once, few or many counts, or as a class when the clone is expanded.

TRBJ1-1 TRBV2 . many TGTGCCAGCCATTACAGGGAGGGCACTGAAGCTTTCTTT CASHYREGTEAFF
TRBJ2-5 TRBV28 . many TGTGCCAGCAGTCCCCCCCTCGGCAACCAAGAGACCCAGTACTTC CASSPPLGNQETQYF
TRBJ2-5 TRBV11-3 . many TGTGCCAGCAGCGCACGGTTAGGGAGGGAGACCCAGTACTTC CASSARLGRETQYF
TRBJ2-7 TRBV10-2 . many TGCGCCAGCAGTGACTTAGCCGCGGACGAGCAGTACTTC CASSDLAADEQYF
TRBJ2-3 TRBV4-2 TRBD2 few TGTGCCAGCAGCCAGCCGGGACTAGCGGGATGGGCAGATACGCAGTATTTT CASSQPGLAGWADTQYF
TRBJ2-3 TRBV7-2 . many TGTGCCAGCAGCTTAGCCCGCACAGATACGCAGTATTTT CASSLARTDTQYF
TRBJ2-7 TRBV7-9 TRBD2 . TGTGCCAGCAGCTCGTCCTCGGTGGGACTAGCTCGGGGGGAGCAGTACTTC CASSSSSVGLARGEQYF
TRBJ2-1 TRBV2 TRBD2 many TGTGCCAGCAGTGTGAGACTAGCGGGAGCCGAGCAGTTCTTC CASSVRLAGAEQFF
TRBJ1-1 TRBV19 . many TGTGCCAGTAGGAAGGGACACCAGGCCGCTGAAGCTTTCTTT CASRKGHQAAEAFF
TRBJ2-3 TRBV3-1 . many TGTGCCAGCAGCCAAGATCGAGCTTATACGCAGTATTTT CASSQDRAYTQYF
TRBJ1-5 TRBV9 . many TGTGCCAGCAGCGTAAAGGGGAGGAGGCAGCCCCAGCATTTT CASSVKGRRQPQHF
TRBJ2-2 TRBV24-1 . many TGTGCCACCAGGGACGCTAACACCGGGGAGCTGTTTTTT CATRDANTGELFF
TRBJ2-3 TRBV11-2 TRBD2 many TGTGCCAGCAGACTAGCGGAGGTCACAGATACGCAGTATTTT CASRLAEVTDTQYF
TRBJ2-7 TRBV28 . . TGTGCCAGCAGTCCCGGAGATAACTCCTACGAGCAGTACTTC CASSPGDNSYEQYF
TRBJ2-7 TRBV2 TRBD1 many TGTGCCAGCAGTGGACAGGGGTCGGGCTACGAGCAGTACTTC CASSGQGSGYEQYF
TRBJ2-5 TRBV7-6 . few TGTGCCAGCAGCTACAGGACGGGCGAGACCCAGTACTTC CASSYRTGETQYF
TRBJ2-1 TRBV29-1 TRBD2 many TGCAGCGTTGCTTTATTAGCGGGAGACGGCGAGCAGTTCTTC CSVALLAGDGEQFF
TRBJ1-5 TRBV20-1 . many TGCAGTGCTAGTTTCGGGGCAGGGAGTGGCAATCAGCCCCAGCATTTT CSASFGAGSGNQPQHF
TRBJ2-1 TRBV10-3 . few TGTGCCATCAGTGAAGCTAGCGCCTCTTACTACAATGAGCAGTTCTTC CAISEASASYYNEQFF
TRBJ2-7 TRBV4-1 . . TGCGCCAGCAGCCAGCTAGGGACCCCGGGGGCCTACGAGCAGTACTTC CASSQLGTPGAYEQYF
TRBJ1-4 TRBV7-9 . many TGTGCCAGCAGCCTGGACCGTCTGGCTAATGAAAAACTGTTTTTT CASSLDRLANEKLFF
TRBJ1-1 TRBV11-2 TRBD1 . TGTGCCAGCAGCAGAGGGGGGACAGGGGGGTATGAAGCTTTCTTT CASSRGGTGGYEAFF
TRBJ1-1 TRBV6-1 . . TGTGCCAGCGGCTCTATCAGGGCGAGCACTGAAGCTTTCTTT CASGSIRASTEAFF
TRBJ2-1 TRBV6-1 TRBD1 many TGTGCCAGCAGTGATGACCCGGGACAGGGGGCCAATGAGCAGTTCTTC CASSDDPGQGANEQFF
TRBJ1-1 TRBV6-1 . many TGTGCCAGCAGTGTAATCACAGGGAGCCACACTGAAGCTTTCTTT CASSVITGSHTEAFF
TRBJ2-7 TRBV6-1 TRBD2 many TGTGCCAGCAGTGAACTTTGGCTAGCGGGAGGGTCGTTGAGGGAGCAGTACTTC CASSELWLAGGSLREQYF
TRBJ2-6 TRBV28 . many TGTGCCAGCAGTTTAAGCCATCTCTCTGGGGCCAACGTCCTGACTTTC CASSLSHLSGANVLTF
TRBJ1-5 TRBV4-1 TRBD1 . TGCGCCAGCAGCCAAGATCCCGGACAGGGAGCGGGTCAGCCCCAGCATTTT CASSQDPGQGAGQPQHF
TRBJ1-2 TRBV28 . many TGTGCCAGCAGACCCCCAGGCGGTTCCTACACCTTC CASRPPGGSYTF
TRBJ2-5 TRBV6-1 TRBD1 few TGTGCCAGCAGTGTCCTTCACAGGGGTACGGAGACCCAGTACTTC CASSVLHRGTETQYF
TRBJ2-3 TRBV29-1 . many TGCAGCGTTTCTGGGTCGACAGATACGCAGTATTTT CSVSGSTDTQYF
TRBJ1-3 TRBV4-1 . few TGCGCCAGCAGCCAAGAGGGAAACACCATATATTTT CASSQEGNTIYF
TRBJ2-6 TRBV7-3 TRBD2 . TGTGCCAGCAGCTTAGTCGGAACGGGAGGGCCTGGGGCCAACGTCCTGACTTTC CASSLVGTGGPGANVLTF
TRBJ2-2 TRBV12-3/TRBV12-4 . many TGTGCCAGCAGTCCCCGGTTGGCAGAAATAACCGGGGAGCTGTTTTTT CASSPRLAEITGELFF
TRBJ2-2 TRBV2 . few TGTGCCAGCACCGACAGCATCGGGGAGCTGTTTTTT CASTDSIGELFF